This T cell receptor (beta chain) was found in a study of blood T cell repertoires in COVID-19 (dated by TCRdb to about 2020). With respect to the entire study: Collaborator samples came from the United States, Italy and Spain and covered acute and convalescent phases of COVID-19. Deeply sampled blood TCRbeta repertoires from subjects exposed to, actively infected with, or recovered from COVID-19 were included in the dataset. The material from the prospective study consisted of cDNA or gDNA derived from T cells, B-cell-depleted T cells, or PBMCs. The repertoires were made available in a free public database intended to serve as a resource for research on the immune response to SARS-CoV-2. Nearly every sample came with metadata listing a de-identified subject ID, COVID-19 status, age in years and sex. Where available, HLA class I and class II types were taken from metadata supplied by the sample provider and were not determined by assay-based typing. Samples came from the ongoing ImmuneRACE study (first 160 participants) plus 1,254 subjects from 6 global collaborators.

Per the germline V gene, SGHRS is the CDR1 and YFSETQ is the CDR2. The CDR3 holds 13 amino acids from the cysteine to the phenylalanine. This entry keeps only the CDR3 DNA: 39 bases, framed from base 1. V and J are truncated by 4 bases and 4 bases respectively, leaving an intervening sequence of 11 bases. The immunoSEQ Assay, a bias-controlled multiplex PCR, was used to amplify TCRbeta CDR3 regions from genomic DNA. The authors' pipeline ran thus. Nucleated cell counts per sample were estimated from amplification of reference gene primers within the assay. Sequence reads were collapsed and filtered to measure the absolute abundance of every unique TCRbeta CDR3 rearrangement. Productive Simpson clonality was computed per sample as the square root of Simpson's diversity index over productive rearrangements. TCRdb provides this immuneACCESS table in a form limited to in-frame rearrangements. Some clones are lacking; in checked studies, under half of them reflect an unresolved V gene, and why the rest are absent is not known. The DNA gave D and trimming, while V, J and clone size come from that table. The sample table records 150,000 to 200,000 clones; around four fifths of these occur just once. The ten largest clones add up to roughly 8% of the sample.

What the work shows at the level of the full study, not this receptor alone: How much clinical and demographic metadata was included differed by source and by participant, and the metadata was provided uncurated.

A word on this clone: Its antigen is currently not known. It has no much larger one-base neighbor in the sample; base qualities were not kept.

In the prospective study, participants were 18 to 89 years old, resided in 24 geographic areas of the United States, and were enrolled through a virtual design. In the prospective study, cohorts were assigned on the basis of participant-reported clinical history obtained from a screening survey and a study questionnaire. Recovered participants in ImmuneRACE Cohort 3 were defined by two consecutive negative NP/OP PCR tests, clearance by a healthcare professional, or resolution of symptoms. In the prospective study, whole blood, serum and a nasopharyngeal or oropharyngeal swab were collected from each participant by mobile phlebotomists. Participants in the prospective study had the option to provide additional blood draws and questionnaires over an approximately two-month period. Prospective study blood samples were shipped either frozen or at room temperature before DNA extraction.

The chain is assembled from TRBV5-1 and TRBJ1-1; 6 matching bases give a weak D call of TRBD1. Sequenced: PBMCs or T cells enriched from blood (not recorded which). This clonotype originated in a woman aged 50 to 65 who had recovered from COVID-19. The CDR3: CASSATGSTEAFF. The sequenced DNA: TGCGCCAGCAGCGCTACAGGGTCCACTGAAGCTTTCTTT.